The rows below give T cell receptor beta chains drawn from one sample of a study of graft-versus-host responses after intestinal transplantation. The repertoire was sequenced with immunoSEQ multiplex PCR; TCRdb's copy has only in-frame clones and lacks some. The sample includes 12,000 or so clones, about 80% of them seen just once. Sequences were derived from PBMCs, sampled 494 days after intestinal transplant. These receptor sequences come from a human patient who received an intestinal transplant, so some T cells may come from the graft donor. Both conserved end residues are part of each CDR3. Each record gives: D gene, V gene, clone size, J gene, CDR3 protein, CDR3 DNA. A D gene is named only where the DNA matches it firmly. Not every row has a clone size; where given, it reads once, few, many or a size class.

d_gene: TRBD2; v_gene: TRBV2; abundance: once; j_gene: TRBJ2-3; CDR3aa: CATTGGSSGSTDTQYF; CDR3nt: TGTGCCACTACCGGGGGGTCTAGCGGGAGCACAGATACGCAGTATTTT
d_gene: TRBD2; v_gene: TRBV6-6; abundance: .; j_gene: TRBJ2-7; CDR3aa: CASSYSSGNEQYF; CDR3nt: TGTGCCAGCAGTTACTCTAGCGGGAACGAGCAGTACTTC
d_gene: TRBD2; v_gene: TRBV6-5; abundance: .; j_gene: TRBJ2-1; CDR3aa: CASSWGLAAFYNEQFF; CDR3nt: TGTGCCAGCAGTTGGGGACTAGCGGCATTTTACAATGAGCAGTTCTTC
d_gene: TRBD2; v_gene: TRBV6-1; abundance: .; j_gene: TRBJ2-1; CDR3aa: CATNPAGGAYNEQFF; CDR3nt: TGTGCCACCAATCCCGCCGGGGGGGCCTACAATGAGCAGTTCTTC
d_gene: TRBD2; v_gene: TRBV7-3; abundance: .; j_gene: TRBJ2-7; CDR3aa: CAAGAGRGEQYF; CDR3nt: TGTGCCGCCGGAGCCGGGAGGGGCGAGCAGTACTTC
d_gene: .; v_gene: TRBV10-1; abundance: .; j_gene: TRBJ2-5; CDR3aa: CASSDRLGETQYF; CDR3nt: TGCGCCAGCAGTGACCGGCTGGGGGAGACCCAGTACTTC
d_gene: TRBD2; v_gene: TRBV6-1; abundance: .; j_gene: TRBJ2-7; CDR3aa: CASSETSERYEQYF; CDR3nt: TGTGCCAGCAGTGAAACTAGCGAGCGTTACGAGCAGTACTTC
d_gene: TRBD2; v_gene: TRBV6-4; abundance: .; j_gene: TRBJ2-3; CDR3aa: CASSGTSGSQDTQYF; CDR3nt: TGTGCCAGCAGTGGGACTAGCGGGAGTCAAGATACGCAGTATTTT
d_gene: .; v_gene: TRBV7-2; abundance: .; j_gene: TRBJ2-1; CDR3aa: CASSSFQGHNEQFF; CDR3nt: TGTGCCAGCAGCTCGTTCCAGGGTCACAATGAGCAGTTCTTC
d_gene: TRBD2; v_gene: TRBV5-1; abundance: .; j_gene: TRBJ2-5; CDR3aa: CASSPGLVLGPETQYF; CDR3nt: TGCGCCAGCAGCCCTGGACTAGTTTTGGGGCCAGAGACCCAGTACTTC
d_gene: .; v_gene: TRBV5-8; abundance: .; j_gene: TRBJ1-1; CDR3aa: CASSLGQPGRATEAFF; CDR3nt: TGTGCCAGCAGCTTGGGACAGCCGGGGAGGGCCACTGAAGCTTTCTTT
d_gene: TRBD1; v_gene: TRBV6-6; abundance: .; j_gene: TRBJ1-5; CDR3aa: CASRSDRAQPQHF; CDR3nt: TGTGCCAGCAGATCCGACAGGGCTCAGCCCCAGCATTTT
d_gene: TRBD1; v_gene: TRBV7-9; abundance: .; j_gene: TRBJ2-1; CDR3aa: CASSLVRTGSNEQFF; CDR3nt: TGTGCCAGCAGCTTAGTGAGGACAGGGAGCAATGAGCAGTTCTTC